This T cell receptor beta chain was retrieved from a study of technical replicates of blood from a few donors. This clone was seen just once. This CDR3 spans 15 amino acids. With 4 bases clipped from V and 0 bases from J, the junction kept 3 bases outside the gene matches. CDR1 and CDR2 from the germline V gene are SGHRS and YFSETQ. TCRdb keeps only in-frame clones here, not all; method: immunoSEQ multiplex PCR. The sample has tens of thousands of clones, about 98% seen once; the top ten hold approximately 0.14%. The chain has TRBV5-1 and TRBJ1-1, with TRBD1 matching 10 bases. This sequence was found in a human donor in good health. The sequencing input was T cells isolated from PBMCs. CDR3 sequence reads: CASSLGQGMNTEAFF. In DNA form, the CDR3 reads TGCGCCAGCAGCCTGGGACAGGGGATGAACACTGAAGCTTTCTTT.